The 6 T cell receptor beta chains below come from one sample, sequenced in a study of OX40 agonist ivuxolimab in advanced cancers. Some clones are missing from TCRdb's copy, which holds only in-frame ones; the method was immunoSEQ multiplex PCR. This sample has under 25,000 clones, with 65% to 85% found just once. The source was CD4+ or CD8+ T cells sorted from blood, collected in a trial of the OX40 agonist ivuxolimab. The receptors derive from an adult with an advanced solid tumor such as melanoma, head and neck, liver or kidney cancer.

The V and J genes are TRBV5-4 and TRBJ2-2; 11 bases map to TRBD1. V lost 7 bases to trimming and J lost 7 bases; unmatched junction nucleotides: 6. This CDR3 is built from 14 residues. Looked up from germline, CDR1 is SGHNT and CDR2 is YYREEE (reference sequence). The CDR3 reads CASGDRGIDGELFF. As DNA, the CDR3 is TGTGCCAGCGGGGACAGGGGGATTGACGGGGAGCTGTTTTTT.

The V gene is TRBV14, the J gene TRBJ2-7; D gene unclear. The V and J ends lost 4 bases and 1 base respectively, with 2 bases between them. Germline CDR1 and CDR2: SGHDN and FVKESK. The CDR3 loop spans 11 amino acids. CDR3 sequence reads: CASSPSYEQYF. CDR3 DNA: TGTGCCAGCAGCCCGTCCTACGAGCAGTACTTC.

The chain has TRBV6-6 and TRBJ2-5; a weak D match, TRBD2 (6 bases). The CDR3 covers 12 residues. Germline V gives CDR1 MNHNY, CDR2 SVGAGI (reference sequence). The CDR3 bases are TGTGCGACGGCGGGGACCCAAGAGACCCAGTACTTC. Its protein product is CATAGTQETQYF.

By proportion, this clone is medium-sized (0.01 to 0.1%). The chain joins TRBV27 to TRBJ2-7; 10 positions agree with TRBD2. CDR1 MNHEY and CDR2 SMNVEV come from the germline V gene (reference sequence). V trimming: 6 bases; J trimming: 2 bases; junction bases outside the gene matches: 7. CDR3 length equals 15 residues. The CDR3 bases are TGTGCCAGCAGAATTACTAGCGGGACAACCTACGAGCAGTACTTC. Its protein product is CASRITSGTTYEQYF.

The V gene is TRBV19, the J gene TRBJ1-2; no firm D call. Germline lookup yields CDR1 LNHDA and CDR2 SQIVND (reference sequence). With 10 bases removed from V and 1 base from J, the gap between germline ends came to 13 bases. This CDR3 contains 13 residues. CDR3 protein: CATSFTLNYGYTF. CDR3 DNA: TGTGCCACCTCGTTTACACTTAACTATGGCTACACCTTC.

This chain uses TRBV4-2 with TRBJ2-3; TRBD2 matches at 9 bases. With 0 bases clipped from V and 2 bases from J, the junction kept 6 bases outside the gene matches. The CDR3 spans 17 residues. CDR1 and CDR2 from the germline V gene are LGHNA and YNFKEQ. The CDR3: CASSQEERGVLTDTQYF. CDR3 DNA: TGTGCCAGCAGCCAAGAGGAGCGGGGGGTTCTCACAGATACGCAGTATTTT.